This T cell receptor beta chain originates from a study of cytomegalovirus exposure and HLA in healthy donors. Points from the study as a whole: There were about 160 TCR beta chains listed as cytomegalovirus-associated. While the bulk of TCR sequences proved rare, some public TCRs turned up in many donors. Later work found most CMV-associated TCR beta chains apparently HLA-restricted.

The CDR3 is 11 amino acids. Germline CDR1 is SQVTM and CDR2 is ANQGSEA. V dropped 3 bases and J dropped 9 bases, with 9 bases sitting between them. A remark on this clone: The antigen is not known.

The PCR made use of 60 Vbeta and 13 Jbeta primers. Study processing details: In a later analysis, of about 80 million unique beta chains, approximately 10 million appeared in at least two donors. Only in-frame clones appear in the TCRdb table, and some are missing; sequencing was by immunoSEQ multiplex PCR. That table supplies the V and J calls and clone size; D and trimming were determined from the DNA. The sample carries 280,000 or so clones, about 90% recorded once. The sequenced sample consisted of PBMCs. The chain combines TRBV29-1 with TRBJ2-1; tentatively, D is TRBD2 (6 bases). This sequence originates from a woman in her late teens or twenties in good health and CMV-seronegative. The CDR3 loop reads CSVERGSEQFF. CDR3 nucleotide sequence: TGCAGCGTTGAGCGGGGCAGTGAGCAGTTCTTC.